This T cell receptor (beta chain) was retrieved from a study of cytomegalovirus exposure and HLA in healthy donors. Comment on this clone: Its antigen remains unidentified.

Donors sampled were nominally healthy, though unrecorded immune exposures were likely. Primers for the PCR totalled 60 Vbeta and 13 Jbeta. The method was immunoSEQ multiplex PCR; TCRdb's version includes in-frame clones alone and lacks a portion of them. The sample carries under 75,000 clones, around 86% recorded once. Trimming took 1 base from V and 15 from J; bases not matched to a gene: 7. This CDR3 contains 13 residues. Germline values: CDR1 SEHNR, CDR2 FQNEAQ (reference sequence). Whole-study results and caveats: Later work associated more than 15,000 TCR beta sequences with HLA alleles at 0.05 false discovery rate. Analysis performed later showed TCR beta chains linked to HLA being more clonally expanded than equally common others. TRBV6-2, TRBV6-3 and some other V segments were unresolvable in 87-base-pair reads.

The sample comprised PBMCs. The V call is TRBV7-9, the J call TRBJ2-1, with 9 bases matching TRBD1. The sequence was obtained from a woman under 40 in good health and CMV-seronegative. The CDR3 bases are TGTGCCAGCAGCTTAGATACAGGGGGCGCTCCGTTCTTC. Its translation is CASSLDTGGAPFF. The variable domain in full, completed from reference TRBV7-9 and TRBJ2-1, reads DTGVSQNPRHKITKRGQNVTFRCDPISEHNRLYWYRQTLGQGPEFLTYFQNEAQLEKSRLLSDRFSAERPKGSFSTLEIQRTEQGDSAMYLCASSLDTGGAPFFGPGTRLTVL.